These T cell receptor beta chains were read from a single sample in a study of identical twins. One entry per CDR3 protein results from TCRdb running MiXCR on the 5' RACE reads. The sample includes over 550,000 distinct CDR3 sequences, roughly 6.6% of them seen just once. In addition, the sample was reused for a study of yellow fever vaccine responses in identical twins.

The sequencing input was PBMCs. These receptors originate from a woman aged 18-29 years in good health. Both conserved end residues are part of each CDR3. Fields, in order: D gene, J gene, V gene, clone size, CDR3 protein, CDR3 DNA. The D gene is left open where the match is weak. Expanded clones are given a class, and other clones once, few, many or no size at all.

d_call: TRBD1; j_call: TRBJ1-3; v_call: TRBV15; clone_size: many; cdr3_aa: CATSRGTGAGNTIYF; cdr3_nt: TGTGCCACCAGCAGAGGGACAGGGGCTGGAAACACCATATATTTT
d_call: TRBD2; j_call: TRBJ2-5; v_call: TRBV20-1; clone_size: few; cdr3_aa: CSARDVSLAGGKETQYF; cdr3_nt: TGCAGTGCTAGAGATGTTAGCCTAGCGGGAGGGAAAGAGACCCAGTACTTC
d_call: .; j_call: TRBJ1-3; v_call: TRBV28; clone_size: many; cdr3_aa: CASKDSSGNTIYF; cdr3_nt: TGTGCCAGCAAGGATAGCTCTGGAAACACCATATATTTT
d_call: .; j_call: TRBJ2-2; v_call: TRBV24-1; clone_size: .; cdr3_aa: CATSARATQPTPNTGELFF; cdr3_nt: TGTGCCACCAGTGCTAGGGCCACTCAACCGACACCGAACACCGGGGAGCTGTTTTTT
d_call: .; j_call: TRBJ1-1; v_call: TRBV28; clone_size: many; cdr3_aa: CASSSPRWNTEAFF; cdr3_nt: TGTGCCAGCAGTTCTCCCCGATGGAACACTGAAGCTTTCTTT
d_call: .; j_call: TRBJ1-5; v_call: TRBV28; clone_size: many; cdr3_aa: CASSPPPHWQPQHF; cdr3_nt: TGTGCCAGCAGTCCCCCCCCCCACTGGCAGCCCCAGCATTTT
d_call: .; j_call: TRBJ2-3; v_call: TRBV2; clone_size: .; cdr3_aa: CASSVVVSTNTQYF; cdr3_nt: TGTGCCAGCAGTGTTGTTGTTTCGACCAATACGCAGTATTTT
d_call: TRBD2; j_call: TRBJ2-1; v_call: TRBV29-1; clone_size: few; cdr3_aa: CSVDQGTSGDPAYNEQFF; cdr3_nt: TGCAGCGTTGACCAGGGGACTAGCGGGGACCCAGCCTACAATGAGCAGTTCTTC
d_call: TRBD1; j_call: TRBJ1-5; v_call: TRBV6-1; clone_size: .; cdr3_aa: CASSVLGQGLNQPQHF; cdr3_nt: TGTGCCAGCAGTGTTCTGGGACAGGGTCTCAATCAGCCCCAGCATTTT
d_call: .; j_call: TRBJ2-1; v_call: TRBV24-1; clone_size: .; cdr3_aa: CATSDPGNEGRGYNEQFF; cdr3_nt: TGTGCCACCAGTGATCCCGGAAACGAGGGGCGTGGGTACAATGAGCAGTTCTTC
d_call: TRBD1; j_call: TRBJ1-5; v_call: TRBV29-1; clone_size: many; cdr3_aa: CSVSDRGGQPQHF; cdr3_nt: TGCAGCGTATCGGACAGGGGAGGACAGCCCCAGCATTTT
d_call: .; j_call: TRBJ2-1; v_call: TRBV7-6; clone_size: .; cdr3_aa: CASSSRGEEGTVGTYNEQFF; cdr3_nt: TGTGCCAGCAGCTCCCGCGGGGAGGAAGGAACTGTAGGGACCTACAATGAGCAGTTCTTC
d_call: .; j_call: TRBJ2-1; v_call: TRBV5-6; clone_size: many; cdr3_aa: CASSTPNYNEQFF; cdr3_nt: TGTGCCAGCAGCACGCCCAACTACAATGAGCAGTTCTTC
d_call: TRBD2; j_call: TRBJ2-5; v_call: TRBV5-1; clone_size: .; cdr3_aa: CASSDQGLAGGLETQYF; cdr3_nt: TGCGCCAGCAGCGACCAGGGGCTAGCGGGAGGCCTCGAGACCCAGTACTTC